These 27 T cell receptor beta chains came from one sample sequenced in a study of T-cell reconstitution after alpha-beta-depleted transplantation in children. TCRbeta library construction was performed incorporating unique molecular identifiers. Using its own MiXCR run on the PCR reads, TCRdb lists one record per CDR3 protein. The sample yields approximately 220,000 distinct CDR3 sequences, roughly 18% seen once. The sample consisted of PBMCs, mostly from graft donor cells, taken 360 days after TCRalphabeta/CD19-depleted stem cell transplant. The receptors shown here come from a male patient aged 2-15 years who had a stem cell transplant for acute lymphoblastic leukemia, so the T cells may come from the graft donor.

The chain links TRBV5-5 to TRBJ1-1; D is undetermined. Trimming pared 0 bases from V and 4 bases from J, leaving 13 bases between. The CDR3 totals 15 residues. Germline CDR1 reads SGHKS; CDR2 reads YYEKEE (reference sequence). The CDR3 bases are TGTGCCAGCAGCTTGGCCCCGGCCACGGGCACTGAAGCTTTCTTT. Protein sequence: CASSLAPATGTEAFF.

The chain employs TRBV5-1 and TRBJ2-7, with D tentatively TRBD1 or TRBD2 (6 bases each). The V gene lost 7 bases and the J gene lost 4 bases, with 21 bases spanning the gap. Germline CDR1 reads SGHRS; CDR2 reads YFSETQ. The CDR3 is 15 amino acids. The CDR3 DNA is TGCGCCAGCGCAGCTGGCCTCGGAGGGACATACGAGCAGTACTTC. Translated: CASAAGLGGTYEQYF.

CDR3 nucleotide sequence: TGTGCCAGCAGTGTCGGTCAACACACTGAAGCTTTCTTT. Protein: CASSVGQHTEAFF. The J gene is TRBJ1-1, the V gene TRBV2; D is unresolved. Looked up from germline, CDR1 is SNHLY and CDR2 is FYNNEI. Trimming took 4 bases from V and 3 from J, leaving 9 bases between them. This CDR3 has 13 amino acids.

This clonotype was seen just once. The chain uses TRBV11-2 and TRBJ2-7, with 12 bases fitting TRBD2. Germline V gene lookup returns CDR1 SGHAT and CDR2 FQNNGV. This CDR3 contains 19 residues. V lost 1 base to trimming and J lost 6 bases; unmatched junction nucleotides: 16. CDR3 nucleotide sequence: TGTGCCAGCAGCTTAGTCGGGACTAGCGGGCTCCGCATGATGTCCGAGCAGTACTTC. Its translation: CASSLVGTSGLRMMSEQYF. Drawing the rest from reference TRBV11-2 and TRBJ2-7, the complete variable domain is EAGVAQSPRYKIIEKRQSVAFWCNPISGHATLYWYQQILGQGPKLLIQFQNNGVVDDSQLPKDRFSAERLKGVDSTLKIQPAKLEDSAVYLCASSLVGTSGLRMMSEQYFGPGTRLTVT.

A few counts support this clonotype. This chain uses TRBV20-1 with TRBJ1-1; tentatively, D is TRBD1 (6 bases). V was cut by 5 bases and J by 1 base, with 14 bases left in between. CDR1 and CDR2 (germline): DFQATT, SNEGSKA (reference sequence). The CDR3 contains 14 residues. CDR3 in amino acids: CSALPLTGNTEAFF. The DNA of the CDR3 is TGCAGTGCTCTCCCCCTGACAGGGAACACTGAAGCTTTCTTT.

This rearrangement joins TRBV12-5 to TRBJ2-7, with D tentatively TRBD2 (5 bases). CDR1 is LGHNT, CDR2 FRNRAP, per germline. Deletions cut 7 bases from V and 2 bases from J, with 15 bases between. This CDR3 comprises 14 residues. CDR3 sequence (DNA): TGTGCTAGTGCCGCACGGGGTTCCACCTACGAGCAGTACTTC. Protein sequence: CASAARGSTYEQYF.

This chain joins TRBV18 and TRBJ2-5; D is possibly TRBD1 (6 bases). The CDR3 contains 15 residues. With 6 bases removed from V and 4 bases from J, the gap between germline ends came to 18 bases. CDR1 and CDR2 from the germline V gene are KGHSH and LQKENI. DNA for the CDR3: TGTGCCAGCTCCCGAGGGGCAACAGGGCCAGAGACCCAGTACTTC. It yields the protein CASSRGATGPETQYF.

The rearrangement uses TRBV2 and TRBJ2-7; TRBD2 is a possible D gene (7 bases). Trimming removed 2 bases from V and 0 bases from J, with 23 bases in between. The germline CDR1 and CDR2 sequences are SNHLY and FYNNEI. CDR3 size: 19 residues. The CDR3 loop is CASSENRRRGRDHSYEQYF. The CDR3 DNA reads TGTGCCAGCAGTGAAAACCGGAGAAGGGGGAGGGACCACTCCTACGAGCAGTACTTC.

The CDR3 protein is CASSRDRTNEQFF. DNA for the CDR3: TGTGCCAGCAGTCGGGACAGAACGAATGAGCAGTTCTTC. The chain employs TRBV6-6 and TRBJ2-1, with TRBD1 matching 7 bases. CDR3 length: 13 residues. CDR1 and CDR2 (germline): MNHNY, SVGAGI (reference sequence). Trimming removed 5 bases from V and 7 bases from J; junction bases left unmatched: 5.

The chain recombines TRBV29-1 with TRBJ2-3; D tentatively reads TRBD1 or TRBD2 (5 bases each). This CDR3 has 13 residues. Germline V gene lookup returns CDR1 SQVTM and CDR2 ANQGSEA. V shed 3 bases and J shed 3 bases, with 10 bases lying between them. The CDR3 loop is CSVDRDPTDTQYF. Here the CDR3 DNA reads TGCAGCGTTGACCGGGACCCTACAGATACGCAGTATTTT.

This clonotype has a handful of counts. The chain combines TRBV12-3 or TRBV12-4 with TRBJ2-2; tentative D call: TRBD1 (5 bases). CDR3 length: 15 residues. V was shortened by 5 bases and J by 0 bases, with 10 bases between the two germline ends. The CDR3: CASSRRQSNTGELFF. The CDR3 region has the DNA TGTGCCAGCAGTAGACGACAGTCGAACACCGGGGAGCTGTTTTTT.

The V call is TRBV5-1, the J call TRBJ2-1, with D hard to call. Looked up from germline, CDR1 is SGHRS and CDR2 is YFSETQ. Trimming took off 1 base at V and 12 bases at J, with 14 bases between the two ends. The CDR3 totals 13 residues. CDR3 region: CASSLRAPPAQFF. Written as DNA, the CDR3 is TGCGCCAGCAGCTTGAGGGCCCCACCGGCGCAGTTCTTC.

Concerning this clonotype: A much larger clone differs by one base, so this may be a read error. The missing conserved phenylalanine or tryptophan at the end of this CDR3 makes a read error likely. The DNA of the CDR3 is TGTGCCAGCAGCTTGGAGGCAGGGATCCATTCACCCCTCCACTAT. It translates to CASSLEAGIHSPLHY. The chain links TRBV5-6 to TRBJ1-6; a possible D gene is TRBD1 (5 bases). V lost 0 bases and J 8 bases, leaving 12 bases between the germline ends. CDR1 and CDR2 from the germline V gene are SGHDT and YYEEEE. The CDR3 length is 15 residues.

This clonotype has a handful of counts. The genes are TRBV5-1 and TRBJ2-7, with D possibly being TRBD2 (5 bases). The V end was cut by 10 bases, the J end by 5 bases, with 16 bases between. This CDR3 is built from 12 residues. The germline V gene encodes CDR1 SGHRS and CDR2 YFSETQ. The CDR3 is CASGAALNEQYF. The CDR3 DNA is TGCGCCTCAGGAGCGGCACTCAACGAGCAGTACTTC.

This clonotype has just a few counts. The CDR3 sequence is CSAKHTDTQYF. DNA for the CDR3: TGCAGCGCGAAGCACACAGATACGCAGTATTTT. J is TRBJ2-3 and V is TRBV29-1; D gene ambiguous. Per the germline V gene, CDR1 is SQVTM and CDR2 is ANQGSEA. The CDR3 is 11 amino acids. V lost 7 bases to trimming and J lost 2 bases, with 7 bases between them.

The chain links TRBV11-1 to TRBJ2-1, with 14 bases fitting TRBD2. J lost 6 bases, V lost 3 bases, and 19 bases had no gene match. This CDR3 has 21 amino acids. CDR1 and CDR2 from the germline V gene are SGHAT and FQDESV (reference sequence). The CDR3 DNA reads TGTGCCAGCAGCTTGCAACCGGGACTAGCGGGAGTGACGGTTGCGGGCAATGAGCAGTTCTTC. It specifies CASSLQPGLAGVTVAGNEQFF.

This clonotype was seen more than once but under ten times. The rearrangement uses TRBV5-1 and TRBJ2-1, with no clear D. The CDR3 contains 15 residues. V was pared by 0 bases and J by 0 bases, with 7 bases between. Germline V gives CDR1 SGHRS, CDR2 YFSETQ. The DNA of the CDR3 is TGCGCCAGCAGCTTGGTAGGGCTCTCCTACAATGAGCAGTTCTTC. This gives the protein CASSLVGLSYNEQFF.

This clonotype was found a few times. The rearrangement uses TRBV20-1 and TRBJ2-1; D is ambiguous. The CDR3 covers 12 residues. V lost 2 bases and J 8 bases, leaving 10 bases between the germline ends. CDR1 is DFQATT, CDR2 SNEGSKA, per germline (reference sequence). The chain's CDR3 is CSARLWGDEQFF. CDR3 in DNA: TGCAGTGCTAGATTGTGGGGTGATGAGCAGTTCTTC.

V gene TRBV12-3 or TRBV12-4 combines with J gene TRBJ2-1; a possible D gene is TRBD2 (7 bases). This CDR3 has 14 amino acids. Trimming stripped 5 bases from V and 8 bases from J, with 16 bases between. The chain's CDR3 is CASSPFVGGHEQFF. The DNA of the CDR3 is TGTGCCAGCAGTCCCTTCGTGGGGGGGCATGAGCAGTTCTTC.

The V call is TRBV18, the J call TRBJ2-1; 7 nucleotides line up with TRBD1. Germline assignment: CDR1 KGHSH and CDR2 LQKENI. J gave up 5 bases and V 4 bases, and 5 bases lay outside the gene matches. This CDR3 contains 14 residues. CDR3: CASSQKTGDNEQFF. The DNA of the CDR3 is TGTGCCAGCTCACAAAAAACAGGGGACAATGAGCAGTTCTTC. Filled out from reference TRBV18 and TRBJ2-1, the complete variable domain reads NAGVMQNPRHLVRRRGQEARLRCSPMKGHSHVYWYRQLPEEGLKFMVYLQKENIIDESGMPKERFSAEFPKEGPSILRIQQVVRGDSAAYFCASSQKTGDNEQFFGPGTRLTVL.

The V call is TRBV7-2, the J call TRBJ2-7; weak D call: TRBD1 (6 bases). Germline CDR1 and CDR2: SGHTA and FQGNSA. Trimming took off 5 bases at V and 4 bases at J, with 21 bases between the two ends. CDR3 length: 16 amino acids. The CDR3 nucleotides read TGTGCCAGCAGCCAACTCTGGGGACAAGGGCATTACGAGCAGTACTTC. This translates into CASSQLWGQGHYEQYF.

This clonotype has a handful of counts. The V gene is TRBV6-5, the J gene TRBJ2-7, with D hard to call. The CDR3 length is 12 residues. CDR1 and CDR2 from the germline V gene are MNHEY and SVGAGI. V gave up 6 bases and J gave up 3 bases, with 9 bases separating them. CDR3 nucleotide sequence: TGTGCCAGCAGCCCGGATGACTACGAGCAGTACTTC. Translating it yields CASSPDDYEQYF.

V usage is TRBV12-3 or TRBV12-4 and J usage is TRBJ2-1, with 9 bases that match TRBD2. V shed 0 bases and J 4 bases; nucleotides not matched to a gene: 7. The CDR3 covers 17 residues. CDR3 residues: CASSLAPGLAGYNEQFF. CDR3 DNA sequence: TGTGCCAGCAGTTTAGCCCCCGGGCTAGCGGGATACAATGAGCAGTTCTTC.

The V and J genes are TRBV20-1 and TRBJ2-1, with D uncertain. In germline, CDR1 is DFQATT, CDR2 SNEGSKA (reference sequence). The CDR3 has 13 amino acids. Trimming took off 3 bases at V and 0 bases at J, with 6 bases between the two ends. The DNA for the CDR3 is TGCAGTGCTAGCGTTAGCTCCTACAATGAGCAGTTCTTC. It specifies CSASVSSYNEQFF.

This clonotype was picked up many times. The rearrangement uses TRBV6-1 and TRBJ2-6; 14 bases map to TRBD2. The junction had 7 bases not matched to a gene; V was cut back by 6 bases and J by 3 bases. The CDR3 consists of 18 residues. Germline CDR1 is MNHNS and CDR2 is SASEGT. The CDR3 DNA follows: TGTGCCAGCAGGCCGGGACTAGCGGGAGTAAATGGGGCCAACGTCCTGACTTTC. It yields the protein CASRPGLAGVNGANVLTF.

This clonotype was seen ten or more times. V is TRBV15 and J is TRBJ2-2; D perhaps matches TRBD2 (5 bases). Germline CDR1 and CDR2: LNHNV and YYDKDF (reference sequence). This CDR3 spans 17 amino acids. The germline V and J ends were trimmed by 0 bases and 0 bases, with 11 bases remaining between them. The CDR3 DNA reads as TGTGCCACCAGCAGAGATAGCGTAGCGCCGAACACCGGGGAGCTGTTTTTT. Amino acid sequence: CATSRDSVAPNTGELFF.

The chain joins TRBV3-1 to TRBJ2-2; D unresolved. The CDR3 is made up of 14 amino acids. From germline, CDR1 is LGHDT and CDR2 YNNKEL (reference sequence). V was cut by 0 bases and J by 7 bases, with 9 bases left in between. This CDR3 is CASSQEGSNGELFF. In DNA form, the CDR3 reads TGTGCCAGCAGCCAAGAGGGCAGTAACGGGGAGCTGTTTTTT. Full variable domain (missing parts from reference TRBV3-1 and TRBJ2-2): DTAVSQTPKYLVTQMGNDKSIKCEQNLGHDTMYWYKQDSKKFLKIMFSYNNKELIINETVPNRFSPKSPDKAHLNLHINSLELGDSAVYFCASSQEGSNGELFFGEGSRLTVL.